This entry lists 18 T cell receptor beta chains sequenced from one sample in a study of post-analysis software for immune sequencing data. Whole-study findings and limits: Roughly five TRBV segments were significantly more frequent in patients than in controls. TRBV5-6, TRBV5-1 and TRBV20-1 were among these segments.

The antigens for these receptors are not known. Unique molecular identifiers tagged the TCR beta cDNA libraries. From the PCR reads, TCRdb called clonotypes with MiXCR, one entry per CDR3 protein. The sample has roughly 200,000 distinct CDR3 sequences, over 25% seen once. The sample taken for sequencing was blood. These receptors all stem from a girl between 2 and 17 years old with multiple sclerosis.

This clonotype was detected a few times. The chain employs TRBV12-3 or TRBV12-4 and TRBJ1-5; no firm D call. The length of the CDR3 is 14 residues. V was shortened by 2 bases and J by 2 bases, with 7 bases between the two germline ends. CDR3 in amino acids: CASSLSLRNQPQHF. The CDR3 DNA reads TGTGCCAGCAGTTTATCGCTTCGCAATCAGCCCCAGCATTTT.

This clonotype was found a few times. The genes are TRBV10-3 and TRBJ2-3, with 13 positions matching TRBD2. CDR3 length: 15 amino acids. V shed 6 bases and J 5 bases; nucleotides not matched to a gene: 5. CDR1 is ENHRY, CDR2 SYGVKD, per germline. The DNA of the CDR3 is TGTGCCATCAGGAGAACTAGCGGGAGGGGAGATACGCAGTATTTT. Amino acids: CAIRRTSGRGDTQYF.

This chain links TRBV24-1 with TRBJ2-2; D gene ambiguous. This CDR3 contains 13 residues. Trimming pared 4 bases from V and 4 bases from J, leaving 6 bases between. Germline values: CDR1 KGHDR, CDR2 SFDVKD. The CDR3 DNA sequence: TGTGCCACCAGTGACCCTTTCACCGGGGAGCTGTTTTTT. Protein sequence: CATSDPFTGELFF.

The genes are TRBV5-5 and TRBJ1-5; D remains unclear. The CDR3 consists of 16 residues. CDR1 SGHKS and CDR2 YYEKEE come from the germline V gene (reference sequence). V was clipped by 4 bases and J by 2 bases, with 16 bases between them. CDR3 DNA: TGTGCCAGCAGCGCCACCTTCCACCGAGGCAATCAGCCCCAGCATTTT. This gives the protein CASSATFHRGNQPQHF.

The sample holds many counts of this clonotype. The V call is TRBV29-1, the J call TRBJ2-1, with D possibly matching TRBD2 (6 bases). Germline V CDR1 and CDR2: SQVTM, ANQGSEA. Trimming took off 7 bases at V and 3 bases at J, with 10 bases between the two ends. The CDR3 is 12 residues long. DNA of the CDR3: TGCAGCGCACGGGAGCTCTACAATGAGCAGTTCTTC. Amino acid sequence: CSARELYNEQFF.

This clonotype appeared a few times. The V and J genes are TRBV20-1 and TRBJ1-5; no clear D gene. The CDR3 runs to 15 residues. Per germline, CDR1 DFQATT and CDR2 SNEGSKA (reference sequence). V lost 0 bases and J lost 0, with 9 bases in between. This CDR3 is CSARDNWNSNQPQHF. The CDR3 nucleotides read TGCAGTGCTAGAGATAATTGGAATAGCAATCAGCCCCAGCATTTT.

This clonotype was detected many times. This sequence joins TRBV5-5 and TRBJ2-3, with no clear D. The CDR3 is 16 residues long. Trimming took 0 bases from V and 0 from J, leaving 11 bases between them. Germline lookup yields CDR1 SGHKS and CDR2 YYEKEE (reference sequence). CDR3 nucleotide sequence: TGTGCCAGCAGCTTGGAAGGACGGCACAGCACAGATACGCAGTATTTT. Translated: CASSLEGRHSTDTQYF.

This clonotype was seen repeatedly, ten times or more. The genes are TRBV7-8 and TRBJ2-5; no firm D call. There are 14 residues in the CDR3. Trimming pared 3 bases from V and 1 base from J, leaving 9 bases between. The V gene's germline CDR1 is SGHVS and CDR2 FQNEAQ. The CDR3: CASSFGQIQETQYF. The CDR3 DNA follows: TGTGCCAGCAGCTTTGGGCAGATCCAAGAGACCCAGTACTTC. Combining the CDR3 with reference TRBV7-8 and TRBJ2-5 gives the whole variable domain GAGVSQSPRYKVAKRGQDVALRCDPISGHVSLFWYQQALGQGPEFLTYFQNEAQLDKSGLPSDRFFAERPEGSVSTLKIQRTQQEDSAVYLCASSFGQIQETQYFGPGTRLLVL.

This clonotype was counted many times. The chain links TRBV5-1 to TRBJ2-7; D is undetermined. V was shortened by 4 bases and J by 5 bases, with 19 bases between the two germline ends. Germline V gives CDR1 SGHRS, CDR2 YFSETQ. The CDR3 runs 15 residues. CDR3 in amino acids: CASSAMTHHGDEQYF. The CDR3 nucleotides read TGCGCCAGCAGCGCCATGACCCACCACGGCGACGAGCAGTACTTC.

This clonotype has ten or more counts. This chain connects TRBV29-1 to TRBJ2-6; possible D gene TRBD2, 6 bases. This CDR3 region has 15 residues. Germline V gene sequence: CDR1 SQVTM, CDR2 ANQGSEA. V dropped 5 bases and J dropped 4 bases, with 15 bases sitting between them. The CDR3 bases are TGCAGCGTTAAGGGAGGATCAAACGGGGCCAACGTCCTGACTTTC. The encoded protein is CSVKGGSNGANVLTF.

This clonotype was observed at least ten times. This sequence joins TRBV3-1 and TRBJ1-2; D gene unclear. This CDR3 is 11 amino acids long. From germline, CDR1 is LGHDT and CDR2 YNNKEL (reference sequence). Trimming left V 3 bases short and J 4 bases short, with 3 bases between. CDR3 loop: CASSQAYGYTF. In DNA, the CDR3 is TGTGCCAGCAGCCAGGCCTATGGCTACACCTTC.

This clonotype was counted only a few times. V is TRBV7-2 and J is TRBJ1-5; no clear D gene. CDR1 SGHTA and CDR2 FQGNSA come from the germline V gene. Trimming left V 4 bases short and J 12 bases short, with 16 bases between. The CDR3 is made up of 13 amino acids. CDR3 nucleotides: TGTGCCAGCAGCTCCCCTCCACCCAGTCTCCAGCATTTT. Translating it yields CASSSPPPSLQHF.

This sequence joins TRBV5-1 and TRBJ2-1; D is perhaps TRBD1 or TRBD2 (5 bases each). V was clipped by 2 bases and J by 5 bases, with 14 bases between them. This CDR3 spans 15 amino acids. The germline V gene encodes CDR1 SGHRS and CDR2 YFSETQ. CDR3 in amino acids: CASSLAGRRDNEQFF. The CDR3 nucleotides read TGCGCCAGCAGCTTAGCAGGGAGAAGGGACAATGAGCAGTTCTTC.

This clonotype was counted many times. This rearrangement joins TRBV12-3 or TRBV12-4 to TRBJ2-1; 9 bases align to TRBD2. V lost 5 bases to trimming and J lost 11 bases; unmatched junction nucleotides: 4. The CDR3 length is 12 residues. The CDR3 bases are TGTGCCAGCAGTCAGGGACTAGCACAGCAGTTCTTC. Translating it yields CASSQGLAQQFF.

The rearrangement joins TRBV7-2 to TRBJ2-1; D not resolved. CDR1 SGHTA and CDR2 FQGNSA come from the germline V gene. The CDR3 spans 12 residues. Trimming took 3 bases from V and 9 from J, leaving 9 bases between them. The CDR3 here is CASSFSRSEQFF. Written as DNA, the CDR3 is TGTGCCAGCAGCTTTTCGCGGAGTGAGCAGTTCTTC.

The chain employs TRBV5-1 and TRBJ2-7; no firm D call. CDR3 length: 14 amino acids. The V gene lost 3 bases and the J gene lost 0 bases, with 10 bases spanning the gap. CDR1 is SGHRS and CDR2 is YFSETQ in the germline V gene. The CDR3 reads CASSSVVSSYEQYF. The CDR3 DNA sequence: TGCGCCAGCAGCTCGGTCGTCAGCTCCTACGAGCAGTACTTC.

In this sample, this clonotype turned up many times. CDR3: CASSGGQGSQETQYF. The CDR3 DNA follows: TGTGCCAGCAGTGGCGGACAGGGGAGCCAAGAGACCCAGTACTTC. The gene calls are TRBV28 and TRBJ2-5; 9 bases are a match to TRBD1. V was pared by 5 bases and J by 1 base, with 5 bases of the junction left unmatched. From germline, CDR1 is MDHEN and CDR2 SYDVKM. The CDR3 totals 15 residues.

This clonotype was observed many times. This chain uses TRBV20-1 with TRBJ2-1; 15 bases are shared with TRBD2. Germline V gene sequence: CDR1 DFQATT, CDR2 SNEGSKA (reference sequence). The CDR3 runs 19 residues. The V and J ends lost 6 bases and 1 base, in that order; junction bases with no gene match: 13. CDR3 sequence reads: CSAATPGLAGGSSYNEQFF. CDR3 sequence (DNA): TGCAGTGCCGCAACTCCGGGACTAGCGGGGGGAAGTTCCTACAATGAGCAGTTCTTC.